Given below is one T cell receptor beta chain in context. Its specificity is unknown. This sample is part of a study of OX40 agonist ivuxolimab in advanced cancers. Study overall: Having had anti-PD-1, anti-PD-L1 or anti-CTLA-4 therapy before was allowed, and 40% to 45% had some. Study findings and constraints: Among the least clonally expanded were partial responders at 0.1-3.0 mg/kg. On average, CD8+ T cells showed a greater number of expanded clones than CD4+.

This CDR3 is 13 amino acids long. The V and J ends lost 2 bases and 8 bases respectively, with 10 bases between them. From germline, CDR1 is SGHAT and CDR2 FQNNGV. Generated by immunoSEQ multiplex PCR, the TCRdb table keeps only in-frame clones and is missing some. The table shows around 69,000 clones, with around 83% occurring only once. This chain uses TRBV11-2 with TRBJ2-1, with a possible D match to TRBD2 (6 bases). The clonotype originates from an adult with an advanced solid tumor such as melanoma, head and neck, liver or kidney cancer. Sequencing was performed on CD4+ or CD8+ T cells sorted from blood, taken in a trial of the OX40 agonist ivuxolimab. The DNA for the CDR3 is TGTGCCAGCAGCTTAAAGCGGGTCGATGAGCAGTTCTTC. Amino acid sequence: CASSLKRVDEQFF.